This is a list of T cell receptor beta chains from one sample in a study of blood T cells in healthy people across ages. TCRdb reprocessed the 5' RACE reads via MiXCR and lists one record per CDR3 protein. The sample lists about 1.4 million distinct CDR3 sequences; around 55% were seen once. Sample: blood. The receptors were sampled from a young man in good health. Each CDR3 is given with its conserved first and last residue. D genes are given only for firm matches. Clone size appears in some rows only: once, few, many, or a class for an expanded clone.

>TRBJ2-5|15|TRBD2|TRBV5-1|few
TGCGCCAGCAGCTTCGACAGCGGGGGTCAAGAGACCCAGTACTTC
CASSFDSGGQETQYF
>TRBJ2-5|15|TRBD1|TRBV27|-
TGTGCCAGCAGTATAGGGACAGGGTCTGAAGAGACCCAGTACTTC
CASSIGTGSEETQYF
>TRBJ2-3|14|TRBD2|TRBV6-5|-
TGTGCCAGCAAGGCGGGAGGGTGGGCAGATACGCAGTATTTT
CASKAGGWADTQYF
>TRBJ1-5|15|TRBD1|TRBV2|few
TGTGCCAGCAGCACCGGACAGGGGGCGGTTCAGCCCCAGCATTTT
CASSTGQGAVQPQHF
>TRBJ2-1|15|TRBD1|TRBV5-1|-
TGCGCCAGCAGCTTGCGGCAGGGGGCGTCGAATGAGCAGTTCTTC
CASSLRQGASNEQFF
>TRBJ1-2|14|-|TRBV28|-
TGTGCCAGCAGATATCCGCAGGTTCACTATGGCTACACCTTC
CASRYPQVHYGYTF
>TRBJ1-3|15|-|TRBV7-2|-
TGTGCCAGCCGCCTATCTACAGGGACTGGAAACACCATATATTTT
CASRLSTGTGNTIYF
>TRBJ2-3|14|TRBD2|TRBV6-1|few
TGTGCCAGCAGTGCGGGACTAGCGGTAGATACGCAGTATTTT
CASSAGLAVDTQYF
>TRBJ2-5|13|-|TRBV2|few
TGTGCCAGCACCTTGGGGACCCAAGAGACCCAGTACTTC
CASTLGTQETQYF
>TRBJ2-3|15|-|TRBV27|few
TGTGCCAGCAGTTTTGGGGGTATCGTCGAAGATACGCAGTATTTT
CASSFGGIVEDTQYF
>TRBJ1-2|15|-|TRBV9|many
TGTGCCAGCAGCGTAGGGGCAGGGCCTGTCTATGGCTACACCTTC
CASSVGAGPVYGYTF
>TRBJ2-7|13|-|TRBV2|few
TGTGCCAGCCAAGACGGAGTAAGGTACGAGCAGTACTTC
CASQDGVRYEQYF
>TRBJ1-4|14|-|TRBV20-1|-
TGCAGTGCTAGAGATGGGTCCTCTCGGGGTGTGCTGTTTTTT
CSARDGSSRGVLFF
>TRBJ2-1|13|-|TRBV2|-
TGTGCCAGCTTGGGGTTAGCAGGAACCGAGCAGTTCTTC
CASLGLAGTEQFF
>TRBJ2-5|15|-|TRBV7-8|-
TGTGCCAGCAGCTTAGGTTGGGGGGCCCAAGAGACCCAGTACTTC
CASSLGWGAQETQYF
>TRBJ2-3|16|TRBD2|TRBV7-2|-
TGTGCCAGCAGCTTAGCCCGACTAGCTGGCACAGATACGCAGTATTTT
CASSLARLAGTDTQYF
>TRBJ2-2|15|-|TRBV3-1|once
TGTGCCAGCACCCAAGAGGGTATGAAGGCCGGGGAGCTGTTTTTT
CASTQEGMKAGELFF
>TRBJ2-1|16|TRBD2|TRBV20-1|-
TGCAGTGCTAGAGATCGGCTCACGCGGGGGAGGAATGAGCAGTTCTTC
CSARDRLTRGRNEQFF
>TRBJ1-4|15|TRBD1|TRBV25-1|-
TGTGCCAGCAGTGGAAGGGGACAGGGGGGTGAAAAACTGTTTTTT
CASSGRGQGGEKLFF
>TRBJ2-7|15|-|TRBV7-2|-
TGTGCCAGCAGCACCAGACAAGGACAAACCTACGAGCAGTACTTC
CASSTRQGQTYEQYF
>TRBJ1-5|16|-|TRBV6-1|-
TGTGCCAGCAGTGAAGCGCGAGGGTCACTCAATCAGCCCCAGCATTTT
CASSEARGSLNQPQHF
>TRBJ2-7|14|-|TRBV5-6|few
TGTGCCAGCAGCTTGATAGGTTTCAGCTACGAGCAGTACTTC
CASSLIGFSYEQYF
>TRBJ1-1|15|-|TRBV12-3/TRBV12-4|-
TGTGCCAGCAGATCAACCTCGACGGGGAGAACTGAAGCTTTCTTT
CASRSTSTGRTEAFF
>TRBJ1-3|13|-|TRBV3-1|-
TGTGCCAGCAGCCAAGATATCGGGGTAATCATATATTTT
CASSQDIGVIIYF
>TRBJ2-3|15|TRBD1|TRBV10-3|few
TGTGCCATCAGCCCGGGACAGGGGAACACAGATACGCAGTATTTT
CAISPGQGNTDTQYF
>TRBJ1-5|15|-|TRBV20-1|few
TGCAGTGCTAGTCACGCAGGGTCGACAAATCAGCCCCAGCATTTT
CSASHAGSTNQPQHF
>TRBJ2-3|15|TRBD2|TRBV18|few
TGTGCCAGCTCACCGACTAGCGGGGGGTCAGATACGCAGTATTTT
CASSPTSGGSDTQYF
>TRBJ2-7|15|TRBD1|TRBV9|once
TGTGCAAGCAGCGTCCAGACAGGGAGCCCCTACGAGCAGTACTTC
CASSVQTGSPYEQYF
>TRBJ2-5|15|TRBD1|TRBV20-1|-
TGCAGTGCTAGAGGAGGGGGCGACCCTACAGAGACCCAGTACTTC
CSARGGGDPTETQYF
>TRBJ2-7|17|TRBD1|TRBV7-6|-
TGTGCCAGCAGCCCTAAATCCGGGACAGGCGATCTCTCCGAGCAGTACTTC
CASSPKSGTGDLSEQYF
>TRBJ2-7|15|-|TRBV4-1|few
TGCGCCAGCAGCCAAGCTGCGACGGTTTCCTACGAGCAGTACTTC
CASSQAATVSYEQYF
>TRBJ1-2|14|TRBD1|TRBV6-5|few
TGTGCCAGCAGTTACAGGGGGCGCGACTATGGCTACACCTTC
CASSYRGRDYGYTF
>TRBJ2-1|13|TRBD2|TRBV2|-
TGTGCCAGCAAAGCGGGGTTCCTAAATGAGCAGTTCTTC
CASKAGFLNEQFF
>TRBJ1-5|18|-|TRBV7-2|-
TGTGCCAGCAGCTTAGGAAGGGTCGTGACAGATGGCAATCAGCCCCAGCATTTT
CASSLGRVVTDGNQPQHF
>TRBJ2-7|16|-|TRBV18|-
TGTGCCAGCTCAACCTACCAGACCGGGGGGCTCTACGAGCAGTACTTC
CASSTYQTGGLYEQYF
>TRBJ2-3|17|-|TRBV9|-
TGTGCCAGCAGCGTAACCGAATTAGCGTTGGTTAAATATACGCAGTATTTT
CASSVTELALVKYTQYF
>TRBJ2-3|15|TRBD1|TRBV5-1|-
TGCGCCAGCAGCTACGGTACAGGGGTCCCAGATACGCAGTATTTT
CASSYGTGVPDTQYF